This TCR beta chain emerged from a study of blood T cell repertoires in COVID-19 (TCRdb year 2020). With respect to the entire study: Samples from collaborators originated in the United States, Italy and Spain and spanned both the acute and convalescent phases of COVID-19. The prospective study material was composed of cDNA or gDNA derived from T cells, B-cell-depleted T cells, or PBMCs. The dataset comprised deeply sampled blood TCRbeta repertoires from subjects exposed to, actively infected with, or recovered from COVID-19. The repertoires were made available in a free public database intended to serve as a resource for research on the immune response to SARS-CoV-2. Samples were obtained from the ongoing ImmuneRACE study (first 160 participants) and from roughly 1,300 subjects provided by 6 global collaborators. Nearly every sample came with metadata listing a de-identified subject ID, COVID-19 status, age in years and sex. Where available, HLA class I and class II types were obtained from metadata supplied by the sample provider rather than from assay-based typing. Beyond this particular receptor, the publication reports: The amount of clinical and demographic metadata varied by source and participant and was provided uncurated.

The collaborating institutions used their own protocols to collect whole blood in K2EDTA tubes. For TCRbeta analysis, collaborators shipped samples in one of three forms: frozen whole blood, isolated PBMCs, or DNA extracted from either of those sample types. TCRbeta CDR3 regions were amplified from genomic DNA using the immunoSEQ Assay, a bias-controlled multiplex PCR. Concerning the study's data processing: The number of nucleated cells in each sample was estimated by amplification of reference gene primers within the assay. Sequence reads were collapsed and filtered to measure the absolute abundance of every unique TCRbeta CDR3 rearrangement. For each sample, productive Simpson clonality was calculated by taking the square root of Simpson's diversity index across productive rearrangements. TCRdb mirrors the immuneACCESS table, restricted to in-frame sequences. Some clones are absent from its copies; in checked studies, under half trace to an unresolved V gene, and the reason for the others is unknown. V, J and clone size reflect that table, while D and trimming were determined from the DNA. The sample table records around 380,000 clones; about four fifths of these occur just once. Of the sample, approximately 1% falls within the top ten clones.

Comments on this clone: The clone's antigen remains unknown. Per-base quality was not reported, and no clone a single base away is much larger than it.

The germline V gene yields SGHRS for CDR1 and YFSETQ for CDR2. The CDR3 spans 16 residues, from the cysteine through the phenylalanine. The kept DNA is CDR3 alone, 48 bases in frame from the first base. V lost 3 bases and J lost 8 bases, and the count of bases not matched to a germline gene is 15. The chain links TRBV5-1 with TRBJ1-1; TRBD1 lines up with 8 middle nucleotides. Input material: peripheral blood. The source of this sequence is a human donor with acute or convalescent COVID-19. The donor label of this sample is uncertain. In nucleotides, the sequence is TGCGCCAGCAGCTGGAGGGGGGCAGGGGGCGCGTCGGAAGCTTTCTTT. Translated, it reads CASSWRGAGGASEAFF. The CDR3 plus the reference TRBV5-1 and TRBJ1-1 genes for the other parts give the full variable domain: KAGVTQTPRYLIKTRGQQVTLSCSPISGHRSVSWYQQTPGQGLQFLFEYFSETQRNKGNFPGRFSGRQFSNSRSEMNVSTLELGDSALYLCASSWRGAGGASEAFFGQGTRLTVV.